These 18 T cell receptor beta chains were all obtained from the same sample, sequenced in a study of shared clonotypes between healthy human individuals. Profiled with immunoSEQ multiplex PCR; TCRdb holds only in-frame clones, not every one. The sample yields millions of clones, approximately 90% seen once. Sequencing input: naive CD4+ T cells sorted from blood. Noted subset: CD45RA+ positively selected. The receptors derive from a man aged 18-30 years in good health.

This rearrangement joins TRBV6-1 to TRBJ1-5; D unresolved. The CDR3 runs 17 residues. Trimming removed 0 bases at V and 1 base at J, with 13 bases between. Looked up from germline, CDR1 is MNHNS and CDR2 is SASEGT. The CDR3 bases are TGTGCCAGCAGTGAAGCGCTTCAAACAGTGAGCAATCAGCCCCAGCATTTT. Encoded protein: CASSEALQTVSNQPQHF.

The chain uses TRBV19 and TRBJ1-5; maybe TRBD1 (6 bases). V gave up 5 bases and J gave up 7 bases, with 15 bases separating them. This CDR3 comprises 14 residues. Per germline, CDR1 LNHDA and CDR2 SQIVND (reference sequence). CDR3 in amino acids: CASSPLPGVQPQHF. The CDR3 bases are TGTGCCAGTAGTCCGCTCCCAGGGGTCCAGCCCCAGCATTTT.

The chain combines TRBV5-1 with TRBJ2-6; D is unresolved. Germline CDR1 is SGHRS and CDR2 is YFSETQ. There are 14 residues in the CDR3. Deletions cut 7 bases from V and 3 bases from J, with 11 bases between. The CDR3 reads CASFEVYGANVLTF. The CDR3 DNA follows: TGCGCCAGCTTTGAAGTGTATGGGGCCAACGTCCTGACTTTC.

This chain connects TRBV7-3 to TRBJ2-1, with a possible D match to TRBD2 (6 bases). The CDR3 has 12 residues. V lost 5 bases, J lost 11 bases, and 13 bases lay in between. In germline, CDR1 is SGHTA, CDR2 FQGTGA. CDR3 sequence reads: CASSPAGSKQFF. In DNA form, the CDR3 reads TGTGCCAGCAGCCCAGCCGGGAGCAAGCAGTTCTTC. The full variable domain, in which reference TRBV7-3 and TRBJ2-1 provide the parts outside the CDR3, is GAGVSQTPSNKVTEKGKYVELRCDPISGHTALYWYRQSLGQGPEFLIYFQGTGAADDSGLPNDRFFAVRPEGSVSTLKIQRTERGDSAVYLCASSPAGSKQFFGPGTRLTVL.

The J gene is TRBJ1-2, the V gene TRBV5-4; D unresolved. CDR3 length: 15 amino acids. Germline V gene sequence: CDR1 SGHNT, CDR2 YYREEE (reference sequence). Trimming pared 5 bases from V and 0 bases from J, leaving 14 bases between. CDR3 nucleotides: TGTGCCAGCAGGGGGAGGCGGGGAGCTAACTATGGCTACACCTTC. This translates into CASRGRRGANYGYTF.

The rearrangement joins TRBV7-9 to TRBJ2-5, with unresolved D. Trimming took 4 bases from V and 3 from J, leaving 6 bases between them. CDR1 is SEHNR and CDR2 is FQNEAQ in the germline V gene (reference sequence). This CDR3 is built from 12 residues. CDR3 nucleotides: TGTGCCAGCAGCTCCAACGAAGAGACCCAGTACTTC. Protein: CASSSNEETQYF.

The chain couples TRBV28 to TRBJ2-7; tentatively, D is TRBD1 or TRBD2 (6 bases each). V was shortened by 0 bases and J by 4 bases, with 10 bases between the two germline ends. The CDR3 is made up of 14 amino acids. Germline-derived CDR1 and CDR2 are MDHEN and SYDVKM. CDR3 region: CASSLWGGRYEQYF. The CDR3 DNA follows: TGTGCCAGCAGTTTATGGGGGGGCCGGTACGAGCAGTACTTC.

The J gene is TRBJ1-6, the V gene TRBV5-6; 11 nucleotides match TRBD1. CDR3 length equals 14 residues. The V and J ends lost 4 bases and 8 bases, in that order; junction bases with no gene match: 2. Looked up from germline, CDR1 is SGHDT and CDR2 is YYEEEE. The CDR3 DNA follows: TGTGCCAGCAGCGGGGACAGGGGGGATTCACCCCTCCACTTT. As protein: CASSGDRGDSPLHF. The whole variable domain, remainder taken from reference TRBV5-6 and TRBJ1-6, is DAGVTQSPTHLIKTRGQQVTLRCSPKSGHDTVSWYQQALGQGPQFIFQYYEEEERQRGNFPDRFSGHQFPNYSSELNVNALLLGDSALYLCASSGDRGDSPLHFGNGTRLTVT.

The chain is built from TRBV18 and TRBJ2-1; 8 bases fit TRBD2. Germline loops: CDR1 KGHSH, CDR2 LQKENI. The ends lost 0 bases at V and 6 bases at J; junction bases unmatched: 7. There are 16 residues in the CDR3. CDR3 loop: CASSPPNSGIGNEQFF. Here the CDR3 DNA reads TGTGCCAGCTCACCACCGAATAGCGGGATTGGCAATGAGCAGTTCTTC. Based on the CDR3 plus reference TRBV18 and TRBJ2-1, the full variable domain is NAGVMQNPRHLVRRRGQEARLRCSPMKGHSHVYWYRQLPEEGLKFMVYLQKENIIDESGMPKERFSAEFPKEGPSILRIQQVVRGDSAAYFCASSPPNSGIGNEQFFGPGTRLTVL.

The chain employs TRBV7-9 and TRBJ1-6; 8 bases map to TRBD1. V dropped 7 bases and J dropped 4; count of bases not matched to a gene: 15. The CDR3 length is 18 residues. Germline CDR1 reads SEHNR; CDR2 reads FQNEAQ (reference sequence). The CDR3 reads CASTFHAFGTGYNSPLHF. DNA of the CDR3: TGTGCCAGCACCTTTCATGCGTTCGGGACAGGATATAATTCACCCCTCCACTTT.

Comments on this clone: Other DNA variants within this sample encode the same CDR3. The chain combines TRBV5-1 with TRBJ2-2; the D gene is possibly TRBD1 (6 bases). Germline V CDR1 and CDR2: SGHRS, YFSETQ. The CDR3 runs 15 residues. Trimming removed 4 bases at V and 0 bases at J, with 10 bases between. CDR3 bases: TGCGCCAGCAGCCCTGGGACAACGAACACCGGGGAGCTGTTTTTT. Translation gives CASSPGTTNTGELFF.

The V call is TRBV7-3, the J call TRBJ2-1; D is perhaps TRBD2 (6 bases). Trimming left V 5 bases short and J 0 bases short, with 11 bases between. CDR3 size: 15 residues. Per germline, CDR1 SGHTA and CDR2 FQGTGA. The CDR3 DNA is TGTGCCAGCAGCCCAAGCGGGTACTCCTACAATGAGCAGTTCTTC. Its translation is CASSPSGYSYNEQFF.

CDR3 coding DNA: TGTGCCAGCAGCGCCCCCCGGACAGGGGCTAATGAAAAACTGTTTTTT. It specifies CASSAPRTGANEKLFF. The V call is TRBV2, the J call TRBJ1-4; 9 bases match TRBD1. V dropped 6 bases and J dropped 3; count of bases not matched to a gene: 8. CDR1 is SNHLY, CDR2 FYNNEI, per germline. The CDR3 is made up of 16 amino acids.

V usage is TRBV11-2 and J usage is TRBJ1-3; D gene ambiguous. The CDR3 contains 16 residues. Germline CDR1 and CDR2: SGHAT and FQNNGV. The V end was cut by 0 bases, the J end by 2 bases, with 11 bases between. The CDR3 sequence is CASSLDAGYPGNTIYF. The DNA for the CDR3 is TGTGCCAGCAGCTTAGACGCCGGGTACCCTGGAAACACCATATATTTT.

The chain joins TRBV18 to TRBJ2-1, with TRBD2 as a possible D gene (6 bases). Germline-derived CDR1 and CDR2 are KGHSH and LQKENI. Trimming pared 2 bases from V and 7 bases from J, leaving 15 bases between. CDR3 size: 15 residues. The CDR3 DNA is TGTGCCAGCTCACCATGGGAGGAGGTTGGAAATGAGCAGTTCTTC. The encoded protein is CASSPWEEVGNEQFF.

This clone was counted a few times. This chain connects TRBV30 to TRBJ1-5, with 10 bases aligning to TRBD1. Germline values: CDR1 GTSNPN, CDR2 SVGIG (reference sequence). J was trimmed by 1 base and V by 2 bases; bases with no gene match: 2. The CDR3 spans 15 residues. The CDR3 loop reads CAWSSTGGSNQPQHF. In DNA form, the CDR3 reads TGTGCCTGGAGTTCGACAGGGGGCAGCAATCAGCCCCAGCATTTT.

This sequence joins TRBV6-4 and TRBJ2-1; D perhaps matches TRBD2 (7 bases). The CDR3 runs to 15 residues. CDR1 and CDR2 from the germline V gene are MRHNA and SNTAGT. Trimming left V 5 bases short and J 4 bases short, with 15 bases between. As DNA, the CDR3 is TGTGCCAGCAGTTTGGAGGGGGGGAAGTACAATGAGCAGTTCTTC. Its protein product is CASSLEGGKYNEQFF.

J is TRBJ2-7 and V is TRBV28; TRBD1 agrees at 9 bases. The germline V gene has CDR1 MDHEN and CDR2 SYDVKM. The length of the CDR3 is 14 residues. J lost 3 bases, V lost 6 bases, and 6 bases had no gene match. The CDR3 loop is CASRGQGWGYEQYF. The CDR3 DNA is TGTGCCAGCAGGGGACAGGGCTGGGGCTACGAGCAGTACTTC.